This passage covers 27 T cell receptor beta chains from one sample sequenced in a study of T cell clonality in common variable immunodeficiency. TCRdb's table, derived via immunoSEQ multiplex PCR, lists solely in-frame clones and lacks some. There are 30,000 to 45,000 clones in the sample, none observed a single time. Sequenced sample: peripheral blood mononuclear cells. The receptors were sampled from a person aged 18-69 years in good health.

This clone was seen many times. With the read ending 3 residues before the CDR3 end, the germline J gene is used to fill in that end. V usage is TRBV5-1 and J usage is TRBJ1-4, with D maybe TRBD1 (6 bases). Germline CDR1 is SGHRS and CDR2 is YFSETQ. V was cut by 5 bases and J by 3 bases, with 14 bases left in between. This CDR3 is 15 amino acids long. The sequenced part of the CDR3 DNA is TGCGCCAGCAGATCGCAAGGACAGCCTAATGAAAAA. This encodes CASRSQGQPNEK. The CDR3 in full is CASRSQGQPNEKLFF. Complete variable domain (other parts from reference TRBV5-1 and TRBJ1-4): KAGVTQTPRYLIKTRGQQVTLSCSPISGHRSVSWYQQTPGQGLQFLFEYFSETQRNKGNFPGRFSGRQFSNSRSEMNVSTLELGDSALYLCASRSQGQPNEKLFFGSGTQLSVL.

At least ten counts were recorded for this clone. The DNA read from the CDR3 is TGCAGTGCTTTCGTGCAGACTGAA. Translating it yields CSAFVQTE. The whole CDR3 reads CSAFVQTEAFF. This chain joins TRBV20-1 and TRBJ1-1; the D is unclear. The CDR3 end is not reached by the read, which stops 3 residues before it; the germline J gene fills it in. Trimming stripped 5 bases from V and 5 bases from J, with 9 bases between. Germline assignment: CDR1 DFQATT and CDR2 SNEGSKA (reference sequence). There are 11 residues in the CDR3.

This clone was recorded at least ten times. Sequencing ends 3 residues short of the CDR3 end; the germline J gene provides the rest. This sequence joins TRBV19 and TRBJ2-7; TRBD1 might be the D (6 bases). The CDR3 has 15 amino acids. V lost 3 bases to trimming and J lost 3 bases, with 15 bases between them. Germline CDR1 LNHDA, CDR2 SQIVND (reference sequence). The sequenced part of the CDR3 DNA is TGTGCCAGTAGTATGGTCGGACAGAACTTCTACGAG. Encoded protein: CASSMVGQNFYE. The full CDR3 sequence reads CASSMVGQNFYEQYF.

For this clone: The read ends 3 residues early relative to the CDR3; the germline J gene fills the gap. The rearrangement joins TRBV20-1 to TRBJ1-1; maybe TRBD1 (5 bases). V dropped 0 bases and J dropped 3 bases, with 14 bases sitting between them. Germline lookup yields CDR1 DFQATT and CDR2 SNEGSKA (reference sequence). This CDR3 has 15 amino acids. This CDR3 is CSARDRVLGHTEAFF. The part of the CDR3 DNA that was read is TGCAGTGCTAGAGACAGGGTTTTGGGTCACACTGAA.

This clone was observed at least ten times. CDR3 protein: CASSQTGGNTEAFF. The DNA read from the CDR3 is TGTGCCAGCAGTCAGACCGGGGGTAACACTGAA. The chain joins TRBV2 to TRBJ1-1; possible D gene TRBD1, 5 bases. The CDR3 extends 3 residues past the end of the read, so its final part is completed from the germline J gene. This CDR3 spans 14 amino acids. Trimming cost V 5 bases and J 2 bases, with 12 bases left between them. Per germline, CDR1 SNHLY and CDR2 FYNNEI.

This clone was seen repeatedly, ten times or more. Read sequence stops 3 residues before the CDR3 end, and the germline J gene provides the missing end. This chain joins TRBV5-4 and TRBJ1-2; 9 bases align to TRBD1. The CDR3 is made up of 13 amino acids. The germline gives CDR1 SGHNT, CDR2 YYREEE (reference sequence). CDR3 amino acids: CASRLTGGAGYTF. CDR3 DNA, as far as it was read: TGTGCCAGCAGACTAACAGGGGGCGCGGGC.

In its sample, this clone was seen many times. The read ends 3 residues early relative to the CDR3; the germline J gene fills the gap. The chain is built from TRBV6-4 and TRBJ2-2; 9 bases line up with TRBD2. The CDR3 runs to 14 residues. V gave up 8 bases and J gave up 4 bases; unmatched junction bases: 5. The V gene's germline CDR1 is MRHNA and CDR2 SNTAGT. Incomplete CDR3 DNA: TGTGCCAGCCAGCGGGAGGCATTCACCGGGGAG. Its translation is CASQREAFTGE. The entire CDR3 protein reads CASQREAFTGELFF.

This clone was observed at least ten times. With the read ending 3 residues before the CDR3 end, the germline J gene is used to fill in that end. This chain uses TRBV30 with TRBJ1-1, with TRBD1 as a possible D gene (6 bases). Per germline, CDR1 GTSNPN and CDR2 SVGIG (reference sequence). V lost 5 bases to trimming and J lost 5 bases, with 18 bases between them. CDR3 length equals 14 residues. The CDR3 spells CAWGISRGGTEAFF. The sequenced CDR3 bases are TGTGCCTGGGGGATATCAAGGGGGGGAACTGAA. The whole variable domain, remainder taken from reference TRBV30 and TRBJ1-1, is SQTIHQWPATLVQPVGSPLSLECTVEGTSNPNLYWYRQAAGRGLQLLFYSVGIGQISSEVPQNLSASRPQDRQFILSSKKLLLSDSGFYLCAWGISRGGTEAFFGQGTRLTVV.

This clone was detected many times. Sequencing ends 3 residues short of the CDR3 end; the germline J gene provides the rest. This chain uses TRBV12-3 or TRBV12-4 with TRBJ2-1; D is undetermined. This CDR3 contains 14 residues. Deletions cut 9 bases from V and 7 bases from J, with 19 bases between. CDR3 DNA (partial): TGTGCCAGTCAGGAAAGAACCTCGTTAAATGAG. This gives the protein CASQERTSLNE. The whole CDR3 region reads CASQERTSLNEQFF.

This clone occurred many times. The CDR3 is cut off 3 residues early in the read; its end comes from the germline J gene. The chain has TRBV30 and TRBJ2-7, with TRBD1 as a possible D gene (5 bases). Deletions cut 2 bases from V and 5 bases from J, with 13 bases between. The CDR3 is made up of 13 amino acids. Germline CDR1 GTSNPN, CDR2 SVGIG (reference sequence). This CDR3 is CAWSSDNEDEQYF. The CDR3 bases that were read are TGTGCCTGGAGTTCGGACAACGAGGACGAG.

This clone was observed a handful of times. CDR3: CASRLAGARETQYF. The DNA read from the CDR3 is TGCGCCAGTCGACTAGCGGGAGCTCGAGAGACG. The chain recombines TRBV5-1 with TRBJ2-3, with 12 bases lining up with TRBD2. The read ends 3 residues before the CDR3 terminus; that terminus is restored from the germline J gene. CDR3 size: 14 residues. Germline CDR1 is SGHRS and CDR2 is YFSETQ.

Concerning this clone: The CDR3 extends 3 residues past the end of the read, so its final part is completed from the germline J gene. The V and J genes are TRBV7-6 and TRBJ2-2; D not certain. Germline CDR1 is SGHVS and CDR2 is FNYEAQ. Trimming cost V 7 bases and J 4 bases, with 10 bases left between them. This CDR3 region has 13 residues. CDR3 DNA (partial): TGTGCCAGCAACCCTGGCGGCACCGGGGAG. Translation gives CASNPGGTGE. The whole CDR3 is CASNPGGTGELFF.

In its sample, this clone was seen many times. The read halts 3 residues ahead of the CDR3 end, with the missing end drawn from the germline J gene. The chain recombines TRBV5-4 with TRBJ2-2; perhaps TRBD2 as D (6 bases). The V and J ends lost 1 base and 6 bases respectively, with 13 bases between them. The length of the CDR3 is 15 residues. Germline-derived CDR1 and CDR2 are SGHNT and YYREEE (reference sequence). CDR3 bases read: TGTGCCAGCAGCTTGTATGGGGGGATCGCCGGGGAG. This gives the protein CASSLYGGIAGE. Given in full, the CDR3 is CASSLYGGIAGELFF. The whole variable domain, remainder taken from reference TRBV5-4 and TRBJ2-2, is ETGVTQSPTHLIKTRGQQVTLRCSSQSGHNTVSWYQQALGQGPQFIFQYYREEENGRGNFPPRFSGLQFPNYSSELNVNALELDDSALYLCASSLYGGIAGELFFGEGSRLTVL.

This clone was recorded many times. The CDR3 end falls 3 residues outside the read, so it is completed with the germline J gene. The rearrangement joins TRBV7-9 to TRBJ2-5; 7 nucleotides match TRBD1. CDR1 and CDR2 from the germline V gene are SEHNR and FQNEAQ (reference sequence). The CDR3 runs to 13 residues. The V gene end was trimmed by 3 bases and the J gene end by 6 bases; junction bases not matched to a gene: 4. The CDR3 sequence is CASSFDRVQTQYF. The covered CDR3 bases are TGTGCCAGCAGCTTCGACAGGGTTCAGACC.

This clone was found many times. Partial CDR3 DNA: TGCGCCAGCAGCTTGGAGGGCAGGGGGCAAGGC. Protein: CASSLEGRGQG. The CDR3 in its entirety is CASSLEGRGQGYTF. V is TRBV5-1 and J is TRBJ1-2; 8 nucleotides match TRBD1. The read ends 3 residues before the CDR3 terminus; that terminus is restored from the germline J gene. Per the germline V gene, CDR1 is SGHRS and CDR2 is YFSETQ. CDR3 length equals 14 residues.

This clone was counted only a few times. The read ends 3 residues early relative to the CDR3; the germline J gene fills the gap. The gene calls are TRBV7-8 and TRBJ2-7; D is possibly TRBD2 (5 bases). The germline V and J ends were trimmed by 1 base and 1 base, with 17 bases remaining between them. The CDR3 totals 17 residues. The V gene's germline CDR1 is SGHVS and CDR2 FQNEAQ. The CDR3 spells CASSLGVWSGESYEQYF. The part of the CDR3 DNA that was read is TGTGCCAGCAGCTTAGGGGTGTGGAGCGGTGAGTCCTACGAG.

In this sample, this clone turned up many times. The CDR3 loop is CASSFIQADNEQFF. CDR3 DNA (partial): TGTGCCAGTAGTTTTATACAGGCCGACAATGAG. The rearrangement uses TRBV19 and TRBJ2-1; maybe TRBD1 (5 bases). The read halts 3 residues ahead of the CDR3 end, with the missing end drawn from the germline J gene. Trimming took off 5 bases at V and 5 bases at J, with 13 bases between the two ends. Looked up from germline, CDR1 is LNHDA and CDR2 is SQIVND (reference sequence). There are 14 residues in the CDR3.

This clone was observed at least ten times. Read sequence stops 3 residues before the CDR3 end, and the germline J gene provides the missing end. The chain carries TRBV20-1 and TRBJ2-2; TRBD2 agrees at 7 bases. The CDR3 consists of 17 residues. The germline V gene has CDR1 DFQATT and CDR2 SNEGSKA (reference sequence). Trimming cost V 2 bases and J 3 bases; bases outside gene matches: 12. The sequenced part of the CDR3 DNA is TGCAGTGCTAGACCGCACCTTGGGGGGGTCTACACCGGGGAG. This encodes CSARPHLGGVYTGE. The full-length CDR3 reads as CSARPHLGGVYTGELFF.

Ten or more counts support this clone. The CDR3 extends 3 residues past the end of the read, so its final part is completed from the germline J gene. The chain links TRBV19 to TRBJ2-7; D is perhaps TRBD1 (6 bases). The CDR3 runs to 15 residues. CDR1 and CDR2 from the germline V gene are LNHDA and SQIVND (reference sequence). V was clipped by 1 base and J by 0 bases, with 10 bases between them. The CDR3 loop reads CASSIAWTDSYEQYF. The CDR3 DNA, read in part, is TGTGCCAGTAGTATAGCATGGACAGACTCCTACGAG.

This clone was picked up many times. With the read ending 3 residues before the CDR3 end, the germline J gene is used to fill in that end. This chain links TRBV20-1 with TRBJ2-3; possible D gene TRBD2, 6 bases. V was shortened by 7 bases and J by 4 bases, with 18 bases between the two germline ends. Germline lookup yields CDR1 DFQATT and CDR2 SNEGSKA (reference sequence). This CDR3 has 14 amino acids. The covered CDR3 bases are TGCAGTGTGCTATTTAGCGGTAGGGCAGATACG. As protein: CSVLFSGRADT. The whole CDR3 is CSVLFSGRADTQYF.

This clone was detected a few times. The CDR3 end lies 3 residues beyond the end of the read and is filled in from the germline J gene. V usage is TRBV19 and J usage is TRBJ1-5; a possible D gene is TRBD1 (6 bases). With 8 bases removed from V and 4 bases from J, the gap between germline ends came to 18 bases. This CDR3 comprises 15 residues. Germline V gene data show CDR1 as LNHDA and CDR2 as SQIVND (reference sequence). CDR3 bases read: TGTGCCAGTCAGCCCAGGGGACGCCCGAATCAGCCC. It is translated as CASQPRGRPNQP. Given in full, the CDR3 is CASQPRGRPNQPQHF.

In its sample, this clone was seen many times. The covered CDR3 bases are TGTGCCAGCAGCCAGGACAGGGTGCCCTACGAG. It is translated as CASSQDRVPYE. The complete CDR3 sequence is CASSQDRVPYEQYF. V and J are TRBV28 and TRBJ2-7; 8 bases are shared with TRBD1. The read halts 3 residues ahead of the CDR3 end, with the missing end drawn from the germline J gene. V shed 6 bases and J 2 bases; nucleotides not matched to a gene: 6. This CDR3 has 14 residues. CDR1 and CDR2 (germline): MDHEN, SYDVKM. The full variable domain, in which reference TRBV28 and TRBJ2-7 provide the parts outside the CDR3, is DVKVTQSSRYLVKRTGEKVFLECVQDMDHENMFWYRQDPGLGLRLIYFSYDVKMKEKGDIPEGYSVSREKKERFSLILESASTNQTSMYLCASSQDRVPYEQYFGPGTRLTVT.

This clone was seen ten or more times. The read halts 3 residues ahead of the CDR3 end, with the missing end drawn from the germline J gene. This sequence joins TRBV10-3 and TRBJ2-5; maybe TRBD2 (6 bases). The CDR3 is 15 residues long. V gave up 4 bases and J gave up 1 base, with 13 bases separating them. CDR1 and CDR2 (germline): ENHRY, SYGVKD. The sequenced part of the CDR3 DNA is TGTGCCATCAGTGGTAGCGGAATACTCCAAGAGACC. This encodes CAISGSGILQET. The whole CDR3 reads CAISGSGILQETQYF.

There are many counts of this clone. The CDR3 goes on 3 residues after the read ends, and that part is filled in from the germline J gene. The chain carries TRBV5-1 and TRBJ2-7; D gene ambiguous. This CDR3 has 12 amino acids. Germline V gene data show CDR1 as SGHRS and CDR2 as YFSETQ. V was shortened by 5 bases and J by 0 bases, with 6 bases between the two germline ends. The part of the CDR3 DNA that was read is TGCGCCAGCAGAGCACCCTCCTACGAG. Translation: CASRAPSYE. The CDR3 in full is CASRAPSYEQYF.

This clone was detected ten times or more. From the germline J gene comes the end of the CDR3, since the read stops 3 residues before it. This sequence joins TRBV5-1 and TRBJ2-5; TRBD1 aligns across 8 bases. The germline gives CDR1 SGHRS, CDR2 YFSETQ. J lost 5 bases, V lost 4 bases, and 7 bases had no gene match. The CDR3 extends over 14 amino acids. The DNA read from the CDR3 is TGCGCCAGCAGCCGACAGGGGACGGTTGAGACC. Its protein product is CASSRQGTVET. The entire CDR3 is CASSRQGTVETQYF.

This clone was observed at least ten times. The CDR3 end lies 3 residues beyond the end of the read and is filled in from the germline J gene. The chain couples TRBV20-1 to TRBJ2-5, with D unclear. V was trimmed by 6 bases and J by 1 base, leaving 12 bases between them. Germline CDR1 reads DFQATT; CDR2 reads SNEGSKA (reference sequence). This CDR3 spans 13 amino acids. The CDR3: CSAPEGLQETQYF. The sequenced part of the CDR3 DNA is TGCAGTGCACCAGAAGGGCTCCAAGAGACC.

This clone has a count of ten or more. CDR3 sequence reads: CSRLADTYEQYF. Incomplete CDR3 DNA: TGCAGTCGATTAGCGGACACCTACGAG. The rearrangement joins TRBV20-1 to TRBJ2-7, with D tentatively TRBD2 (6 bases). Read sequence stops 3 residues before the CDR3 end, and the germline J gene provides the missing end. Trimming cost V 8 bases and J 2 bases, with 13 bases left between them. Germline assignment: CDR1 DFQATT and CDR2 SNEGSKA (reference sequence). This CDR3 comprises 12 residues.